This TCR beta chain was captured by sequencing in a study of T cell repertoires in cytomegalovirus infection. Overall study results and limits: CMV-specific HLA-C-restricted TCR beta clonotypes dominated the ex vivo response.

TCRdb recomputed calls from the reads with MiXCR, one row per CDR3 protein. The sample shows hundreds of thousands of distinct CDR3 sequences, under 40% of them seen only once. CDR1 SGHVS and CDR2 FQNEAQ come from the germline V gene. V was trimmed by 3 bases and J by 6 bases, leaving 23 bases between them. The CDR3 has 17 residues. Concerning this clonotype itself: Its antigen is unidentified.

V gene TRBV7-8 combines with J gene TRBJ1-2; D is perhaps TRBD1 (5 bases). Material for sequencing was PBMCs. The sequence derives from a human donor in good health (CMV status not recorded). Some clones in this sample may be carry-over from other donors' samples. The CDR3: CASSLRDFPPTEHGYTF. Written as DNA, the CDR3 is TGTGCCAGCAGCTTGAGGGACTTTCCCCCCACGGAGCATGGCTACACCTTC.